The rows below give T cell receptor beta chains drawn from one sample of a study of cytomegalovirus exposure and HLA in healthy donors. Assay used: immunoSEQ multiplex PCR; TCRdb lists only in-frame clones, some missing. The sample includes hundreds of thousands of clones, roughly 80% seen only once; the top ten take approximately 0.22%. The sequencing sample was made of PBMCs. The receptors were sampled from a girl aged 2 to 10 in good health and CMV-seronegative. Both conserved end residues are part of each CDR3. The D gene is left open where the match is weak. Not all rows give a size; the values are once, few, many and, for expanded clones, a class.

d_call: .
v_call: TRBV11-2
j_call: TRBJ2-7
clone_size: .
cdr3_aa: CASSRDTSYEQYF
cdr3_nt: TGTGCCAGCAGCCGGGACACCTCCTACGAGCAGTACTTC

d_call: .
v_call: TRBV7-3
j_call: TRBJ2-1
clone_size: .
cdr3_aa: CASSLGEGHEQFF
cdr3_nt: TGTGCCAGCAGCTTAGGTGAGGGTCATGAGCAGTTCTTC

d_call: TRBD2
v_call: TRBV5-4
j_call: TRBJ2-7
clone_size: .
cdr3_aa: CASSLLGGREQYF
cdr3_nt: TGTGCCAGCAGCTTGTTGGGAGGGCGGGAGCAGTACTTC

d_call: TRBD2
v_call: TRBV2
j_call: TRBJ2-3
clone_size: .
cdr3_aa: CASRRTRMGTDTQYF
cdr3_nt: TGTGCCAGCAGAAGGACTAGGATGGGCACAGATACGCAGTATTTT

d_call: .
v_call: TRBV11-2
j_call: TRBJ1-4
clone_size: once
cdr3_aa: CASSLRTAYNEKLFF
cdr3_nt: TGTGCCAGCAGCTTAAGGACAGCGTATAATGAAAAACTGTTTTTT

d_call: .
v_call: TRBV5-4
j_call: TRBJ2-7
clone_size: .
cdr3_aa: CASSLYPSSYEQYF
cdr3_nt: TGTGCCAGCAGCTTGTATCCTAGCAGTTACGAGCAGTACTTC

d_call: .
v_call: TRBV5-1
j_call: TRBJ2-1
clone_size: .
cdr3_aa: CASSLPGNEQFF
cdr3_nt: TGCGCCAGCAGCTTGCCGGGGAACGAGCAGTTCTTC

d_call: .
v_call: TRBV10-2
j_call: TRBJ2-2
clone_size: .
cdr3_aa: CASSTGSGELFF
cdr3_nt: TGCGCCAGCAGTACAGGGTCCGGGGAGCTGTTTTTT

d_call: TRBD2
v_call: TRBV7-8
j_call: TRBJ2-7
clone_size: .
cdr3_aa: CASSSPVGLAGYEQYF
cdr3_nt: TGTGCCAGCAGCTCCCCTGTAGGACTAGCGGGTTACGAGCAGTACTTC

d_call: TRBD1
v_call: TRBV29-1
j_call: TRBJ2-7
clone_size: .
cdr3_aa: CSVRDRISYEQYF
cdr3_nt: TGCAGCGTTAGGGACAGAATATCCTACGAGCAGTACTTC

d_call: .
v_call: TRBV7-6
j_call: TRBJ2-7
clone_size: .
cdr3_aa: CASSLGGEGYEQYF
cdr3_nt: TGTGCCAGCAGCTTGGGGGGAGAGGGCTACGAGCAGTACTTC

d_call: .
v_call: TRBV30
j_call: TRBJ2-2
clone_size: .
cdr3_aa: CAWSQAGDHTGELFF
cdr3_nt: TGTGCCTGGAGTCAAGCAGGGGATCACACCGGGGAGCTGTTTTTT

d_call: TRBD1
v_call: TRBV25-1
j_call: TRBJ1-1
clone_size: .
cdr3_aa: CASSPRGRGIIRNTEAFF
cdr3_nt: TGTGCCAGCAGTCCAAGGGGGCGCGGTATAATCAGGAACACTGAAGCTTTCTTT

d_call: TRBD1
v_call: TRBV14
j_call: TRBJ1-2
clone_size: few
cdr3_aa: CASSPTAGTVGYTF
cdr3_nt: TGTGCCAGCAGCCCTACGGCGGGGACAGTTGGCTACACCTTC

d_call: TRBD2
v_call: TRBV7-9
j_call: TRBJ2-5
clone_size: .
cdr3_aa: CASSGFGGEGETQYF
cdr3_nt: TGTGCCAGCAGCGGGTTTGGAGGGGAGGGAGAGACCCAGTACTTC

d_call: .
v_call: TRBV10-3
j_call: TRBJ1-3
clone_size: .
cdr3_aa: CAILLAGGNTIYF
cdr3_nt: TGTGCCATTTTACTAGCAGGGGGAAACACCATATATTTT

d_call: .
v_call: TRBV6-1
j_call: TRBJ1-1
clone_size: few
cdr3_aa: CASSEVGQVNTEAFF
cdr3_nt: TGTGCCAGCAGTGAAGTTGGGCAGGTGAACACTGAAGCTTTCTTT

d_call: TRBD2
v_call: TRBV7-3
j_call: TRBJ2-1
clone_size: .
cdr3_aa: CASSYIPGGPKDEQFF
cdr3_nt: TGTGCCAGCAGCTACATCCCGGGGGGGCCAAAGGATGAGCAGTTCTTC

d_call: .
v_call: TRBV6-1
j_call: TRBJ2-1
clone_size: .
cdr3_aa: CASSEAFTRDEQFF
cdr3_nt: TGTGCCAGCAGTGAAGCGTTTACTAGAGATGAGCAGTTCTTC

d_call: .
v_call: TRBV5-1
j_call: TRBJ2-1
clone_size: .
cdr3_aa: CASSLGRGAEQFF
cdr3_nt: TGCGCCAGCAGCTTGGGCCGGGGGGCTGAGCAGTTCTTC

d_call: TRBD1
v_call: TRBV19
j_call: TRBJ2-7
clone_size: once
cdr3_aa: CASRQGDRDSEEQYF
cdr3_nt: TGTGCCAGTCGACAAGGGGACAGGGATTCAGAAGAGCAGTACTTC

d_call: TRBD2
v_call: TRBV30
j_call: TRBJ2-3
clone_size: .
cdr3_aa: CAWGGLAKDTQYF
cdr3_nt: TGTGCCTGGGGGGGACTAGCGAAAGATACGCAGTATTTT

d_call: TRBD2
v_call: TRBV7-3
j_call: TRBJ2-3
clone_size: once
cdr3_aa: CASSPGGVPDTQYF
cdr3_nt: TGTGCCAGCTCTCCCGGGGGGGTTCCTGATACGCAGTATTTT

d_call: .
v_call: TRBV5-1
j_call: TRBJ2-7
clone_size: .
cdr3_aa: CASSIRDKAYEQYF
cdr3_nt: TGCGCCAGCAGCATCCGGGACAAAGCCTACGAGCAGTACTTC

d_call: TRBD2
v_call: TRBV7-2
j_call: TRBJ2-7
clone_size: .
cdr3_aa: CASSLVVAGSSPEQYF
cdr3_nt: TGTGCCAGCAGCTTAGTTGTAGCGGGAAGTTCCCCCGAGCAGTACTTC

d_call: TRBD2
v_call: TRBV2
j_call: TRBJ2-1
clone_size: .
cdr3_aa: CAAGTSGGNEQFF
cdr3_nt: TGTGCCGCCGGGACTAGCGGCGGAAATGAGCAGTTCTTC

d_call: .
v_call: TRBV7-9
j_call: TRBJ2-2
clone_size: few
cdr3_aa: CASSLGQGSDTGELFF
cdr3_nt: TGTGCCAGCAGCTTGGGGCAGGGATCCGACACCGGGGAGCTGTTTTTT

d_call: .
v_call: TRBV5-1
j_call: TRBJ2-3
clone_size: .
cdr3_aa: CASSLSGNSDTQYF
cdr3_nt: TGCGCCAGCAGCTTGTCGGGGAACTCAGATACGCAGTATTTT

d_call: .
v_call: TRBV5-1
j_call: TRBJ2-2
clone_size: .
cdr3_aa: CASSLRSLGTHTGELFF
cdr3_nt: TGCGCCAGCAGCTTGAGGTCTCTAGGGACTCACACCGGGGAGCTGTTTTTT

d_call: .
v_call: TRBV7-9
j_call: TRBJ1-1
clone_size: .
cdr3_aa: CASSPPGAGMNTEAFF
cdr3_nt: TGTGCCAGCAGCCCCCCGGGAGCCGGCATGAACACTGAAGCTTTCTTT

d_call: .
v_call: TRBV29-1
j_call: TRBJ1-1
clone_size: .
cdr3_aa: CSVGGAGRTEAFF
cdr3_nt: TGCAGCGTTGGGGGAGCGGGGCGCACTGAAGCTTTCTTT

d_call: TRBD1
v_call: TRBV30
j_call: TRBJ2-1
clone_size: .
cdr3_aa: CAWSFSGQFYNEQFF
cdr3_nt: TGTGCCTGGAGTTTTTCGGGACAGTTCTACAATGAGCAGTTCTTC

d_call: TRBD2
v_call: TRBV2
j_call: TRBJ2-1
clone_size: .
cdr3_aa: CASSESAGVEVNEQFF
cdr3_nt: TGTGCCAGCAGTGAGTCCGCGGGAGTGGAGGTCAATGAGCAGTTCTTC

d_call: .
v_call: TRBV5-1
j_call: TRBJ1-4
clone_size: once
cdr3_aa: CASSLGTGSLEKLFF
cdr3_nt: TGCGCCAGCAGCTTGGGTACAGGGAGTCTTGAAAAACTGTTTTTT

d_call: .
v_call: TRBV6-5
j_call: TRBJ2-3
clone_size: .
cdr3_aa: CASSLSGGPDTQYF
cdr3_nt: TGTGCCAGCAGTCTTAGCGGCGGACCAGATACGCAGTATTTT

d_call: .
v_call: TRBV15
j_call: TRBJ1-4
clone_size: .
cdr3_aa: CATSRDRTNEKLFF
cdr3_nt: TGTGCCACCAGCAGAGACAGGACTAATGAAAAACTGTTTTTT

d_call: TRBD1
v_call: TRBV5-5
j_call: TRBJ2-3
clone_size: .
cdr3_aa: CASSLVGTGGQDTQYF
cdr3_nt: TGTGCCAGCAGCTTGGTCGGGACAGGGGGCCAAGATACGCAGTATTTT

d_call: .
v_call: TRBV18
j_call: TRBJ1-5
clone_size: .
cdr3_aa: CASSPEAGNQPQHF
cdr3_nt: TGTGCCAGCTCACCCGAGGCAGGCAATCAGCCCCAGCATTTT

d_call: TRBD1
v_call: TRBV18
j_call: TRBJ1-2
clone_size: once
cdr3_aa: CASSPGTGVGGYTF
cdr3_nt: TGTGCCAGCTCACCCGGGACAGGGGTCGGAGGCTACACCTTC

d_call: TRBD1
v_call: TRBV10-3
j_call: TRBJ1-1
clone_size: .
cdr3_aa: CAISAPLGQGNTEAFF
cdr3_nt: TGTGCCATCAGTGCCCCTCTCGGACAGGGAAACACTGAAGCTTTCTTT

d_call: TRBD1
v_call: TRBV27
j_call: TRBJ1-5
clone_size: .
cdr3_aa: CASSPDRDRGYHQPQHF
cdr3_nt: TGTGCCAGCAGTCCCGACCGGGACAGGGGTTATCATCAGCCCCAGCATTTT

d_call: .
v_call: TRBV7-8
j_call: TRBJ2-1
clone_size: once
cdr3_aa: CASSLALGLSYNEQFF
cdr3_nt: TGTGCCAGCAGCTTAGCGTTGGGCCTCTCCTACAATGAGCAGTTCTTC

d_call: TRBD2
v_call: TRBV5-1
j_call: TRBJ2-1
clone_size: .
cdr3_aa: CASRKIAGVTLTYNEQFF
cdr3_nt: TGCGCCAGCAGGAAAATAGCGGGAGTAACCCTAACCTACAATGAGCAGTTCTTC

d_call: .
v_call: TRBV4-2
j_call: TRBJ1-4
clone_size: .
cdr3_aa: CASSPSWGEGEKLFF
cdr3_nt: TGTGCCAGCAGCCCATCGTGGGGGGAGGGTGAAAAACTGTTTTTT

d_call: .
v_call: TRBV13
j_call: TRBJ1-1
clone_size: .
cdr3_aa: CASSSTGSEAFF
cdr3_nt: TGTGCCAGCAGCTCGACCGGGTCTGAAGCTTTCTTT

d_call: TRBD2
v_call: TRBV7-3
j_call: TRBJ2-5
clone_size: few
cdr3_aa: CASSPGTSGGQETQYF
cdr3_nt: TGTGCCAGCAGCCCAGGGACTAGCGGGGGTCAAGAGACCCAGTACTTC

d_call: TRBD1
v_call: TRBV10-3
j_call: TRBJ2-7
clone_size: .
cdr3_aa: CAISEHRDRTYEQYF
cdr3_nt: TGTGCCATCAGTGAGCACCGGGACAGAACCTACGAGCAGTACTTC

d_call: TRBD1
v_call: TRBV13
j_call: TRBJ2-7
clone_size: .
cdr3_aa: CASSLERDRAHEQYF
cdr3_nt: TGTGCCAGCAGCTTAGAAAGGGACAGGGCCCACGAGCAGTACTTC

d_call: TRBD1
v_call: TRBV19
j_call: TRBJ1-2
clone_size: .
cdr3_aa: CASSPGTGMRGYTF
cdr3_nt: TGTGCCAGTAGTCCGGGGACAGGGATGCGTGGCTACACCTTC

d_call: .
v_call: TRBV2
j_call: TRBJ1-5
clone_size: .
cdr3_aa: CASSPGFWQPQHF
cdr3_nt: TGTGCCTCCAGTCCGGGTTTTTGGCAGCCCCAGCATTTT

d_call: TRBD1
v_call: TRBV27
j_call: TRBJ2-7
clone_size: .
cdr3_aa: CASSPRGTGIEQYF
cdr3_nt: TGTGCCAGCAGTCCTCGGGGGACAGGGATAGAGCAGTACTTC

d_call: TRBD1
v_call: TRBV6-1
j_call: TRBJ2-4
clone_size: .
cdr3_aa: CASSEVAGGAANIQYF
cdr3_nt: TGTGCCAGCAGTGAAGTCGCAGGGGGCGCGGCAAACATTCAGTACTTC

d_call: .
v_call: TRBV6-1
j_call: TRBJ1-1
clone_size: .
cdr3_aa: CASTSVAGPSEAFF
cdr3_nt: TGTGCCAGCACCTCGGTAGCGGGCCCTAGCGAAGCTTTCTTT